Listed below are T cell receptor beta chains from one sample, sequenced in a study of human T cells and chemical hapten exposure. One entry per CDR3 protein results from TCRdb running MiXCR on the RACE reads. The top ten hold under 6% of the sample, which has tens of thousands of distinct CDR3 sequences, under 15% seen once. Source: whole blood, taken in connection with sensitization to the hapten diphenylcyclopropenone (DPC). The receptors shown here come from a woman aged 45 to 65 with alopecia areata. Some clones in this sample may be carry-over from other donors' samples. The CDR3 runs from the conserved cysteine through the conserved F or W. The D gene is left open where the match is weak. Some rows have no size entry. The others give once, few or many, or a class for an expanded clone.

>TRBV11-2|TRBJ2-2|NA|TRBD2
CASSVSLGTSVSGELFF
TGTGCCAGCAGCGTCAGCCTTGGGACTAGCGTTTCCGGGGAGCTGTTTTTT
>TRBV12-3/TRBV12-4|TRBJ2-2|many|TRBD2
CASSFRGRDTGELFF
TGTGCCAGCAGTTTTCGCGGGAGGGACACCGGGGAGCTGTTTTTT
>TRBV11-2|TRBJ1-1|many|NA
CASSLVRGATEAFF
TGTGCCAGCAGCTTAGTGCGAGGGGCCACTGAAGCTTTCTTT
>TRBV7-6|TRBJ2-7|many|NA
CASSLEGSAGEQYF
TGTGCCAGCAGCTTAGAGGGTTCGGCTGGCGAGCAGTACTTC
>TRBV29-1|TRBJ1-5|once|NA
CSVGVNQPQHF
TGCAGCGTGGGGGTTAATCAGCCCCAGCATTTT
>TRBV27|TRBJ1-6|NA|TRBD1
CASSLTGPSPLHF
TGTGCCAGCAGTCTGACAGGGCCTTCACCCCTCCACTTT
>TRBV18|TRBJ2-1|many|NA
CASSPGLAYSSYNEQFF
TGTGCCAGCTCACCAGGGCTAGCGTATAGCTCCTACAATGAGCAGTTCTTC
>TRBV29-1|TRBJ2-2|NA|NA
CSVESRSNTGELFF
TGCAGCGTTGAATCACGGTCGAACACCGGGGAGCTGTTTTTT
>TRBV9|TRBJ2-7|NA|NA
CASSATGTPSYEQYF
TGTGCCAGCAGCGCGACCGGGACGCCAAGCTACGAGCAGTACTTC
>TRBV25-1|TRBJ1-1|many|NA
CASSGRWGYTEAFF
TGTGCCAGCAGCGGTAGGTGGGGGTACACTGAAGCTTTCTTT
>TRBV2|TRBJ1-5|NA|NA
CASSGAALGNQPQHF
TGTGCCAGCAGTGGAGCAGCCCTTGGGAATCAGCCCCAGCATTTT
>TRBV5-1|TRBJ2-3|few|NA
CASSLEPSVAQYF
TGCGCCAGCAGCTTGGAACCATCGGTTGCGCAGTATTTT
>TRBV4-2|TRBJ2-3|few|NA
CASSQDLPRDSTLPDTQYF
TGTGCCAGCAGCCAAGATCTCCCCCGGGACTCCACGCTGCCAGATACGCAGTATTTT
>TRBV12-3/TRBV12-4|TRBJ1-5|few|NA
CASSLMRGAGQPQHF
TGTGCCAGCAGTTTAATGCGGGGCGCGGGGCAGCCCCAGCATTTT
>TRBV7-6|TRBJ2-3|many|NA
CASSLGGGRTDTQYF
TGTGCCAGCAGCTTAGGGGGCGGACGCACAGATACGCAGTATTTT
>TRBV20-1|TRBJ2-7|few|NA
CSATRTDEQYF
TGCAGTGCTACCCGGACCGACGAGCAGTACTTC
>TRBV29-1|TRBJ1-1|NA|NA
CSVDPRTDHEAFF
TGCAGCGTTGATCCCCGGACAGACCATGAAGCTTTCTTT
>TRBV3-1|TRBJ2-2|many|NA
CASSQTNTGELFF
TGTGCCAGCAGCCAGACGAACACCGGGGAGCTGTTTTTT
>TRBV12-3/TRBV12-4|TRBJ1-5|many|TRBD1
CASSLGWGQGVGQPQHF
TGTGCCAGCAGTTTAGGATGGGGGCAGGGGGTTGGTCAGCCCCAGCATTTT
>TRBV11-3|TRBJ2-2|NA|NA
CASSRSGEGTGELFF
TGTGCCAGCAGTCGCAGCGGCGAAGGCACCGGGGAGCTGTTTTTT
>TRBV7-8|TRBJ1-5|many|NA
CASSLDNGGLPKHF
TGTGCCAGCAGCTTAGACAACGGAGGACTCCCCAAGCATTTT
>TRBV5-1|TRBJ2-7|few|TRBD2
CASSVSAGGSYEQYF
TGCGCCAGCAGCGTATCAGCGGGAGGGTCCTACGAGCAGTACTTC
>TRBV7-6|TRBJ1-2|many|TRBD1
CASSLSVPQTGNVANYGYTF
TGTGCCAGCAGCTTATCCGTGCCCCAGACAGGGAATGTCGCTAACTATGGCTACACCTTC
>TRBV6-2/TRBV6-3|TRBJ2-2|many|TRBD1
CASRFGTGKSGELFF
TGTGCCAGCAGATTCGGGACAGGGAAGAGCGGGGAGCTGTTTTTT
>TRBV5-1|TRBJ1-1|NA|NA
CASSLAGITEAFF
TGCGCCAGCAGCTTGGCCGGGATCACTGAAGCTTTCTTT
>TRBV12-3/TRBV12-4|TRBJ1-1|many|TRBD1
CASSPGQYTEAFF
TGTGCCAGCAGCCCGGGACAGTACACTGAAGCTTTCTTT
>TRBV7-9|TRBJ1-5|many|NA
CASSLGGDGEPQHF
TGTGCCAGCAGCTTAGGAGGAGATGGGGAGCCCCAGCATTTT
>TRBV29-1|TRBJ1-5|few|TRBD1
CSGGQGPGQPQHF
TGCAGCGGCGGACAGGGGCCCGGTCAGCCCCAGCATTTT
>TRBV6-2/TRBV6-3|TRBJ2-7|NA|NA
CASRTGSSYEQYF
TGTGCCAGTCGTACGGGGAGCTCCTACGAGCAGTACTTC
>TRBV29-1|TRBJ2-7|few|NA
CSVEAGLGSYEQYF
TGCAGCGTTGAAGCAGGGTTGGGCTCCTACGAGCAGTACTTC
>TRBV20-1|TRBJ2-1|many|TRBD2
CSAQRGGAHSSYNEQFF
TGCAGTGCCCAGCGGGGCGGGGCTCATAGCTCCTACAATGAGCAGTTCTTC
>TRBV6-6|TRBJ1-3|NA|NA
CASSYWGTGTSGNTIYF
TGTGCCAGCAGTTACTGGGGTACAGGGACCTCTGGAAACACCATATATTTT
>TRBV27|TRBJ2-7|NA|NA
CASRLGSNEQYF
TGTGCCAGTCGATTGGGATCCAACGAGCAGTACTTC
>TRBV6-5|TRBJ2-2|few|NA
CASSRHGGGELFF
TGTGCCAGCAGTCGACACGGCGGCGGGGAGCTGTTTTTT
>TRBV5-1|TRBJ2-2|NA|NA
CASSLAGASGTGELFF
TGCGCCAGCAGCTTGGCGGGGGCGTCGGGCACCGGGGAGCTGTTTTTT
>TRBV18|TRBJ2-3|many|NA
CASSPAGGTDTQYF
TGTGCCAGCTCTCCCGCAGGGGGCACAGATACGCAGTATTTT
>TRBV18|TRBJ2-7|many|NA
CASSLPGTGGYEQYF
TGTGCCAGCTCACTACCCGGGACCGGCGGCTACGAGCAGTACTTC
>TRBV19|TRBJ1-5|few|TRBD1
CASSPQGRAQQPQHF
TGTGCCAGTAGTCCACAGGGGAGAGCCCAACAGCCCCAGCATTTT
>TRBV10-2|TRBJ2-1|many|TRBD2
CASSVGLAEKFF
TGCGCCAGCAGTGTGGGACTAGCCGAGAAGTTCTTC
>TRBV7-6|TRBJ2-1|NA|NA
CASSLAGPLNNEQFF
TGTGCCAGCAGCTTAGCTGGACCCCTTAACAATGAGCAGTTCTTC
>TRBV5-5|TRBJ1-5|many|TRBD1
CASSFALGGSGSNQPQHF
TGTGCCAGCAGCTTCGCATTAGGGGGCTCAGGGAGCAATCAGCCCCAGCATTTT